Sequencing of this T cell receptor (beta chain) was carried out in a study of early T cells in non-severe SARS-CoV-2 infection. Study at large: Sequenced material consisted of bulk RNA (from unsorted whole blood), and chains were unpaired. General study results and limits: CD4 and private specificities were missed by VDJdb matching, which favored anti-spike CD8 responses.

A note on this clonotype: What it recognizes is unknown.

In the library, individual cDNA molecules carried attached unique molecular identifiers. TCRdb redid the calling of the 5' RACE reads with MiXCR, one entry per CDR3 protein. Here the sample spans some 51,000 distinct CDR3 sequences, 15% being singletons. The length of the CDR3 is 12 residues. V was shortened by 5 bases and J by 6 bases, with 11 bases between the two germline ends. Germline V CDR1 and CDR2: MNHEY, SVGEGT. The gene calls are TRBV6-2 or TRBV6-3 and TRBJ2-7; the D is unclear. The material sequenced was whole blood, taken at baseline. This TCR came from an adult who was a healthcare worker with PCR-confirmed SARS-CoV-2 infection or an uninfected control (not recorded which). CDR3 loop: CASSDPSTEQYF. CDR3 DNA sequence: TGTGCCAGCAGTGATCCCTCTACCGAGCAGTACTTC.